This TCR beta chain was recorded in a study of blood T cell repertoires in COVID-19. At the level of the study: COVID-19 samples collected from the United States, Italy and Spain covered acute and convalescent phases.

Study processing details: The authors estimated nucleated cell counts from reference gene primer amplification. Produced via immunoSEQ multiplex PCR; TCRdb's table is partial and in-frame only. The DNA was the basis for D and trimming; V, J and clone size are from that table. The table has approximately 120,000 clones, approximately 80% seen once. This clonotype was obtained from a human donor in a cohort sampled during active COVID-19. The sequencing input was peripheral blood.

This CDR3 reads CASSGLGTGYVVETQYF. In nucleotides, the CDR3 is TGTGCCAGCAGTGGCCTCGGGACAGGGTACGTGGTGGAGACCCAGTACTTC. The J gene is TRBJ2-5, the V gene TRBV6-1; 9 positions agree with TRBD1. Looked up from germline, CDR1 is MNHNS and CDR2 is SASEGT. V was pared by 4 bases and J by 5 bases, with 14 bases of the junction left unmatched. This CDR3 contains 17 residues.